The rows below give T cell receptor beta chains drawn from one sample of a study of blood T cell repertoires in COVID-19. Method: immunoSEQ multiplex PCR; TCRdb's copy keeps in-frame clones and lacks some. The sample has 150,000 to 200,000 clones, under 95% seen once. The specimen was peripheral blood. Receptor source: a man aged 60 to 75 with active or convalescent COVID-19. Both conserved end residues are part of each CDR3. D genes are given only for firm matches. For some rows the clone size is stated as once, few or many, or as a class when expanded; others skip it.

d_call,j_call,v_call,cdr3_length,clone_size,cdr3_aa,cdr3_nt
NA,TRBJ2-7,TRBV5-1,15,NA,CASSPDRPGPYEQYF,TGCGCCAGCAGCCCGGACAGACCAGGACCCTACGAGCAGTACTTC
TRBD1,TRBJ1-5,TRBV19,15,few,CASSMGGGGRQPQHF,TGTGCCAGTAGTATGGGAGGAGGGGGCAGGCAGCCCCAGCATTTT
NA,TRBJ1-1,TRBV11-2,14,once,CASSLSQANTEAFF,TGTGCCAGCAGCTTATCACAGGCGAACACTGAAGCTTTCTTT
TRBD2,TRBJ2-3,TRBV19,15,NA,CASTRTSGYLHTQYF,TGTGCCAGTACCAGGACTAGCGGATACCTGCATACGCAGTATTTT
NA,TRBJ2-3,TRBV7-9,13,NA,CASSPSSTDTQYF,TGTGCCAGCAGCCCGTCGTCGACAGATACGCAGTATTTT
NA,TRBJ2-7,TRBV7-9,13,NA,CASSFVGDYEQYF,TGTGCCAGCAGCTTTGTGGGAGACTACGAGCAGTACTTC
TRBD2,TRBJ2-1,TRBV14,15,NA,CASSQTSGSGNEQFF,TGTGCCAGCAGCCAAACCAGCGGGAGTGGAAATGAGCAGTTCTTC
NA,TRBJ1-4,TRBV10-3,14,NA,CASQRADSDEKLFF,TGTGCCTCCCAGCGGGCAGACTCGGATGAAAAACTGTTTTTT
NA,TRBJ1-1,TRBV15,19,once,CATSRDRFEVGGLNTEAFF,TGTGCCACCAGCAGAGATCGATTCGAGGTCGGAGGATTGAACACTGAAGCTTTCTTT
NA,TRBJ1-1,TRBV6-4,13,NA,CASREGRGTEAFF,TGTGCCAGCAGGGAGGGGCGAGGGACTGAAGCTTTCTTT
TRBD1,TRBJ2-7,TRBV10-1,14,NA,CASTPGQVSYEQYF,TGCGCCAGCACCCCGGGACAGGTCTCCTACGAGCAGTACTTC
TRBD1,TRBJ1-5,TRBV19,16,NA,CASRLWGQGANQPQHF,TGTGCCAGTAGGCTGTGGGGTCAGGGGGCAAATCAGCCCCAGCATTTT
TRBD1,TRBJ1-6,TRBV6-4,14,NA,CASSRDRSNSPLHF,TGTGCCAGCAGTCGGGACAGGTCCAATTCACCCCTCCACTTT
TRBD2,TRBJ2-3,TRBV6-5,15,NA,CASSYSGRVTDTQYF,TGTGCCAGCAGTTATAGCGGGAGGGTTACAGATACGCAGTATTTT
TRBD2,TRBJ2-3,TRBV6-5,15,NA,CASSRLASRADTQYF,TGTGCCAGCAGTCGACTAGCATCTAGGGCAGATACGCAGTATTTT
NA,TRBJ1-5,TRBV19,16,few,CASSRRTAYSNQPQHF,TGTGCCAGTAGTAGAAGGACTGCCTATAGCAATCAGCCCCAGCATTTT
NA,TRBJ1-5,TRBV7-8,14,NA,CASSQNTGKQPQHF,TGTGCCAGCAGCCAGAACACAGGGAAACAGCCCCAGCATTTT
TRBD1,TRBJ2-6,TRBV14,17,NA,CASSPRTGRRGANVLTF,TGTGCCAGCAGCCCCCGGACAGGGCGTCGCGGGGCCAACGTCCTGACTTTC
TRBD1,TRBJ1-1,TRBV28,13,NA,CASSSGGNTEAFF,TGTGCCAGCAGTTCAGGGGGTAACACTGAAGCTTTCTTT
TRBD1,TRBJ1-1,TRBV7-2,14,NA,CASSLTNRGSEAFF,TGTGCCAGCAGCTTGACTAACAGGGGTTCTGAAGCTTTCTTT
TRBD1,TRBJ1-4,TRBV6-5,16,NA,CASSYRGQPPGEKLFF,TGTGCCAGCAGTTACCGGGGACAGCCACCCGGCGAAAAACTGTTTTTT
TRBD1,TRBJ2-2,TRBV6-1,15,NA,CASSEAGRGHGELFF,TGTGCCAGCAGTGAAGCGGGCAGGGGGCACGGGGAGCTGTTTTTT
TRBD1,TRBJ1-5,TRBV5-1,15,NA,CASLPPGTVYIAQHF,TGCGCCAGCTTACCACCCGGGACAGTTTATATAGCCCAGCATTTT
NA,TRBJ1-1,TRBV12-3/TRBV12-4,12,NA,CASSRPRSEAFF,TGTGCCAGCAGTCGACCCCGGAGCGAAGCTTTCTTT
NA,TRBJ2-7,TRBV19,14,few,CASSTSGQLAEQYF,TGTGCCAGTAGTACATCAGGACAGTTAGCCGAGCAGTACTTC
TRBD2,TRBJ2-3,TRBV5-1,14,NA,CASSSGGSGDTQYF,TGCGCCAGCAGTAGCGGGGGATCGGGAGATACGCAGTATTTT
NA,TRBJ2-3,TRBV25-1,13,NA,CASSFPSTDTQYF,TGTGCCAGCAGTTTCCCTAGCACAGATACGCAGTATTTT
NA,TRBJ2-7,TRBV7-9,14,NA,CASSLAQGFYEQYF,TGTGCCAGCAGCTTAGCGCAGGGTTTCTACGAGCAGTACTTC
NA,TRBJ1-2,TRBV6-5,15,NA,CASSYMLKGEDGYTF,TGTGCCAGCAGTTATATGTTGAAGGGAGAGGATGGCTACACCTTC
NA,TRBJ2-5,TRBV11-2,14,NA,CASSSRQIQETQYF,TGTGCCAGCAGCTCCCGACAAATCCAAGAGACCCAGTACTTC
NA,TRBJ1-5,TRBV6-5,13,NA,CASSINSNQPQHF,TGTGCCAGCAGCATCAATAGCAATCAGCCCCAGCATTTT
TRBD2,TRBJ2-5,TRBV2,15,NA,CASSISGGRRETQYF,TGTGCCAGCAGTATAAGCGGGGGGCGTAGAGAGACCCAGTACTTC
NA,TRBJ1-1,TRBV5-1,14,NA,CASSPLSGNTEAFF,TGCGCCAGCAGCCCGCTCTCCGGGAACACTGAAGCTTTCTTT
TRBD1,TRBJ1-1,TRBV18,15,NA,CASSPGQGPNTEAFF,TGTGCCAGCTCACCGGGACAGGGCCCTAACACTGAAGCTTTCTTT
TRBD1,TRBJ1-1,TRBV6-2/TRBV6-3,17,NA,CASSPLWGQLTNTEAFF,TGTGCCAGCAGCCCTCTCTGGGGACAGCTCACGAACACTGAAGCTTTCTTT
TRBD1,TRBJ1-6,TRBV19,15,NA,CASSITGTGRSPLHF,TGTGCCAGTAGTATAACCGGGACAGGTCGTTCACCCCTCCACTTT
NA,TRBJ2-5,TRBV10-2,14,NA,CASSESHGQETQYF,TGCGCCAGCAGTGAGTCTCACGGCCAAGAGACCCAGTACTTC
NA,TRBJ2-6,TRBV18,20,NA,CASSPYVRGQTSSGANVLTF,TGTGCCAGCTCACCGTACGTCCGGGGTCAGACCTCCTCTGGGGCCAACGTCCTGACTTTC
TRBD2,TRBJ2-5,TRBV10-3,13,NA,CAITSGSGETQYF,TGTGCCATAACCAGCGGGAGCGGTGAGACCCAGTACTTC
TRBD1,TRBJ1-2,TRBV5-1,14,NA,CASSPETGNYGYTF,TGCGCCAGCAGCCCGGAGACAGGGAACTATGGCTACACCTTC
NA,TRBJ2-1,TRBV9,17,NA,CASSPAPHRPGVYEQFF,TGTGCCAGCAGCCCAGCCCCTCACAGGCCCGGAGTCTATGAGCAGTTCTTC
NA,TRBJ1-1,TRBV11-2,14,NA,CASRSGRQNTEAFF,TGTGCCAGCCGTTCGGGGAGGCAGAACACTGAAGCTTTCTTT
TRBD1,TRBJ2-2,TRBV19,15,NA,CASSILDRGSGELFF,TGTGCCAGTAGTATCCTGGACAGGGGAAGCGGGGAGCTGTTTTTT
NA,TRBJ1-1,TRBV11-2,15,NA,CASRPPGAWGAEAFF,TGTGCCAGCAGACCTCCCGGCGCGTGGGGCGCTGAAGCTTTCTTT
NA,TRBJ1-2,TRBV6-5,13,NA,CASSWGESYGYTF,TGTGCCAGCAGCTGGGGCGAGTCATATGGCTACACCTTC
NA,TRBJ2-5,TRBV10-2,14,NA,CASSESEGGKTQYF,TGCGCCAGCAGTGAGTCGGAGGGGGGGAAGACCCAGTACTTC
NA,TRBJ1-2,TRBV5-8,19,NA,CASSLRGTPRGGPNYGYTF,TGTGCCAGCAGCTTGAGAGGGACACCTAGAGGAGGTCCCAACTATGGCTACACCTTC
TRBD1,TRBJ1-1,TRBV10-3,11,NA,CAISSTGEAFF,TGTGCCATCAGCTCGACAGGGGAAGCTTTCTTT
NA,TRBJ1-5,TRBV6-5,15,once,CASSSSGESNQPQHF,TGTGCCAGCAGTTCCTCCGGGGAAAGCAATCAGCCCCAGCATTTT
NA,TRBJ1-1,TRBV5-5,15,NA,CASSLSVGVNTEAFF,TGTGCCAGCAGCTTGAGTGTCGGGGTGAACACTGAAGCTTTCTTT
TRBD1,TRBJ1-2,TRBV6-5,14,few,CASRGRDREYGYTF,TGTGCCAGCAGGGGGAGGGACAGGGAATATGGCTACACCTTC
NA,TRBJ1-1,TRBV4-1,15,NA,CASSQDRGTNTEAFF,TGCGCCAGCAGCCAAGATCGCGGCACCAACACTGAAGCTTTCTTT
NA,TRBJ2-1,TRBV6-2/TRBV6-3,14,NA,CASSRDRSYNEQFF,TGTGCCAGCAGTCGAGATCGCTCCTACAATGAGCAGTTCTTC
NA,TRBJ2-3,TRBV6-5,16,NA,CASSWYSGFNTDTQYF,TGTGCCAGCAGTTGGTATAGCGGATTCAACACAGATACGCAGTATTTT
NA,TRBJ1-4,TRBV13,15,NA,CASSLGETTNEKLFF,TGTGCCAGCAGTCTCGGTGAAACCACTAATGAAAAACTGTTTTTT
NA,TRBJ2-5,TRBV28,13,NA,CASSPQGQETQYF,TGTGCCAGCAGTCCCCAGGGGCAAGAGACCCAGTACTTC
TRBD1,TRBJ1-4,TRBV28,14,NA,CASSQGTGNEKLFF,TGTGCCAGCAGTCAGGGGACAGGGAATGAAAAACTGTTTTTT
NA,TRBJ2-3,TRBV12-3/TRBV12-4,13,NA,CASSLYSTDTQYF,TGTGCCAGCAGTTTATACTCCACAGATACGCAGTATTTT
TRBD1,TRBJ2-1,TRBV12-3/TRBV12-4,13,NA,CASRRQGTNEQFF,TGTGCCAGCAGACGACAGGGAACCAATGAGCAGTTCTTC
NA,TRBJ1-5,TRBV10-1,15,NA,CASSRGDGKDQPQHF,TGCGCCAGCAGTCGAGGAGACGGCAAAGATCAGCCCCAGCATTTT